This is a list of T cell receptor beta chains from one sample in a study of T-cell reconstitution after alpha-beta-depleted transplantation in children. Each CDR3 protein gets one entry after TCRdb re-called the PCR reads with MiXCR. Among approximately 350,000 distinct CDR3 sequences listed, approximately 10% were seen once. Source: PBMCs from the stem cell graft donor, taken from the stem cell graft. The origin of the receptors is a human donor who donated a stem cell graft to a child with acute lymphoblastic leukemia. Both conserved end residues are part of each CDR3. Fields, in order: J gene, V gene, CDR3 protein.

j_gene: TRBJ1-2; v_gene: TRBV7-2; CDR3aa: CASSFWTGGAGGYTF
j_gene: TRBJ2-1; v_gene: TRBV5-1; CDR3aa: CASSSSSGRFYNEQFF
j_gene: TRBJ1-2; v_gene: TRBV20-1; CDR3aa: CSARLGELEGYTF
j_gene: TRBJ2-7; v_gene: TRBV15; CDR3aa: CATSRDRVQGSSYEQYF
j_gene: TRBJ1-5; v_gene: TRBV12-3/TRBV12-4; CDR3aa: CASSFFGVQSNQPQHF
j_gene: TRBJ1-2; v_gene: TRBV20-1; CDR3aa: CSGQVVNNYGYTF
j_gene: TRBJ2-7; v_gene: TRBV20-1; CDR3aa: CSARVGGGGEQYF
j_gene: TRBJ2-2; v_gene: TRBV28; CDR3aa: CASSFGMNTGELFF
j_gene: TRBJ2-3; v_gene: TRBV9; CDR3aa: CASSVGSADTQYF
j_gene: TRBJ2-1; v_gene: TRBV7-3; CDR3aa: CASSPEGLPYNEQFF
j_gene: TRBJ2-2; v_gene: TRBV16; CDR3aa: CASSQSPSLNTGELFF
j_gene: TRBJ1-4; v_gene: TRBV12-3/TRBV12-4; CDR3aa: CASSGGGEKLFF
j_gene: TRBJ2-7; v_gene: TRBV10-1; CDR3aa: CASSEGTNYEQYF
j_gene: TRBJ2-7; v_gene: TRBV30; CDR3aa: CAWSVWNDPGAGEQYF
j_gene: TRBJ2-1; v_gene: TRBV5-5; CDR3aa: CASSAGLAEGPHNEQFF
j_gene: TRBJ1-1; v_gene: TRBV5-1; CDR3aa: CSSSIGTGNTEAFF
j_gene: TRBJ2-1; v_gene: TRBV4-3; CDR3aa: CASSQDSGEGGNEQFF
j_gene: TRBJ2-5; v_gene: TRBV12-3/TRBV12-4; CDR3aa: CASRQQGSGETQYF
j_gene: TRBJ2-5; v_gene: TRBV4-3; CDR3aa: CTSSQDKADDPRRETQYF
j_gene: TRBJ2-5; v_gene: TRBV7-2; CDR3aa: CASSLVPGQETQYF
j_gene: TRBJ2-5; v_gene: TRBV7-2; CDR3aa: CASSLVAGGQETQYF
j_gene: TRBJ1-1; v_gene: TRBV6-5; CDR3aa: CASSYSPGGMKIAEAFF
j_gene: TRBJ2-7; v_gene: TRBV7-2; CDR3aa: CASSASSGSFDEQYF
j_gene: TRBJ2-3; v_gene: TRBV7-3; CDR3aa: CASSATAGFTDTQYF
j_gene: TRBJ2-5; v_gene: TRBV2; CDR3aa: CAICHSWTKAGVIRETQYF
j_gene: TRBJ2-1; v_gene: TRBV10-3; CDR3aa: CAINSRAGGIYEQFF
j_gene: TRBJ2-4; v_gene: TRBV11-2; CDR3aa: CASSSRTSGPDHIQYF
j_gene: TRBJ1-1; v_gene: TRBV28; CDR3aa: CASSLSRGNGGGEAFF
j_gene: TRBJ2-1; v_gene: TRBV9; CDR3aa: CASSVGGRNYNEQFF
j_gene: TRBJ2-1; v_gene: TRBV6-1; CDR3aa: CASTSVASGSENEQFF
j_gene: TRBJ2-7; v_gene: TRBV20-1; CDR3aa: CSAVPSVGAYEQYF
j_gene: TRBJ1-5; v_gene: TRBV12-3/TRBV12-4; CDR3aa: CASSFSWAGASNQPQHF
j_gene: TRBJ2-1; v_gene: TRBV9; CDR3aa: CASSVLLAGGNEQFF
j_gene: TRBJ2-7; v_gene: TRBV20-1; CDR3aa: CSARARPPASYEQYF
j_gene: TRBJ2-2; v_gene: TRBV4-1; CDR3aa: CASSQPTSRAGELFF
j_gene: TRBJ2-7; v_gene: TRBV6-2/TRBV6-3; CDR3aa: CASSYFAGVGYEQYF
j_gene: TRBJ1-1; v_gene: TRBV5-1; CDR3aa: CASSFAGEVDTEAFF
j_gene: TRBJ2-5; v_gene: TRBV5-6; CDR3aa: CASSPEGDQETQYF
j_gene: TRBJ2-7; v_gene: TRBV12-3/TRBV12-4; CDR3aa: CASRTAGGPTKQYF
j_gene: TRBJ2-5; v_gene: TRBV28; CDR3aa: CASLGGGGETQYF
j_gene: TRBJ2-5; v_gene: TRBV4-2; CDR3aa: CASSQGTDSGEETQYF
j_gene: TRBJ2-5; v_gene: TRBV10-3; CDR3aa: CAISPLSGSQETQYF
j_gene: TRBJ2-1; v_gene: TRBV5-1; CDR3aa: CASSLAGTQLDEQFF
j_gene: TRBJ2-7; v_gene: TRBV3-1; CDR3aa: CASSQEVQEIYEQYF